What follows are 21 T cell receptor beta chains derived from one specimen sequenced in a study of regulatory dendritic cells for organ transplantation. CFSE-labeled sorted T cells met regulatory or mature dendritic cells for four to five days. For these TCRs, the target antigens are not known. Profiling relied on immunoSEQ multiplex PCR, and the TCRdb table lists in-frame clones only, not all of them. In the table there are roughly 4,200 clones, 70% to 75% of which are singletons. Sequencing was done on a sample of memory CD8+ T cells from blood cultured with dendritic cells. Specified subset: CD45RO+ memory T cells. These receptors originate from a human donor in good health.

The rearrangement uses TRBV7-9 and TRBJ2-1; the match to TRBD2 covers 11 bases. Germline V gene sequence: CDR1 SEHNR, CDR2 FQNEAQ (reference sequence). The J segment lost 6 bases and the V segment lost 4 bases, leaving 8 bases of the junction unmatched. The length of the CDR3 is 16 residues. The CDR3 reads CASSSPTSGGPNEQFF. CDR3 bases: TGTGCCAGCAGCTCACCAACTAGCGGGGGTCCCAATGAGCAGTTCTTC.

This clone has more than one count but fewer than ten. V gene TRBV19 combines with J gene TRBJ1-3; D is perhaps TRBD1 (6 bases). Germline CDR1 and CDR2: LNHDA and SQIVND (reference sequence). V lost 1 base and J lost 0, with 13 bases in between. This CDR3 is 17 amino acids long. CDR3 sequence: CASSIGKTGSSGNTIYF. For the CDR3, the DNA is TGTGCCAGTAGTATAGGGAAGACAGGTTCCTCTGGAAACACCATATATTTT.

This clone has just a few counts. Here the CDR3 DNA reads TGTGCCAGCAGCAAAGCCAGATGGCAGGAAGTCTCTGGAAACACCATATATTTT. It specifies CASSKARWQEVSGNTIYF. The chain uses TRBV21-1 and TRBJ1-3; the D call TRBD1 from the table was never checked on the DNA. TRBV21-1 is reported as a pseudogene. The CDR3 totals 18 residues.

In its sample, this clone is large. The chain carries TRBV28 and TRBJ1-4; tentative D call: TRBD1 (5 bases). CDR1 is MDHEN, CDR2 SYDVKM, per germline. The V gene lost 5 bases and the J gene lost 5 bases, with 18 bases spanning the gap. CDR3 length: 16 residues. The CDR3 protein is CASSPLQSGGNEKLFF. In nucleotides, the CDR3 is TGTGCCAGCAGTCCACTCCAGTCCGGGGGGAATGAAAAACTGTTTTTT.

CDR3 coding DNA: TGTGCCAGCAGCTTAAGCGGGAGTTACAATGAGCAGTTCTTC. Its protein is CASSLSGSYNEQFF. This chain joins TRBV13 and TRBJ2-1; 8 nucleotides match TRBD2. The germline V gene encodes CDR1 PRHDT and CDR2 FYEKMQ (reference sequence). This CDR3 contains 14 residues. J lost 4 bases, V lost 2 bases, and 1 base had no gene match.

The chain recombines TRBV4-1 with TRBJ1-2, with 7 nucleotides matching TRBD1. The V gene end was trimmed by 0 bases and the J gene end by 7 bases; junction bases not matched to a gene: 5. Germline-derived CDR1 and CDR2 are MGHRA and YSYEKL. The CDR3 spans 14 residues. The CDR3 protein is CASSQETGSAGYTF. Written as DNA, the CDR3 is TGCGCCAGCAGCCAAGAGACAGGGAGTGCTGGCTACACCTTC.

The gene calls are TRBV7-2 and TRBJ2-7; D not certain. CDR3 length equals 14 residues. Trimming took 2 bases from V and 7 from J, leaving 15 bases between them. The germline V gene has CDR1 SGHTA and CDR2 FQGNSA. CDR3 in amino acids: CASSLFGPFLEQYF. The CDR3 DNA follows: TGTGCCAGCAGCTTATTCGGCCCCTTCCTGGAGCAGTACTTC.

This clone was counted once. This sequence joins TRBV5-5 and TRBJ2-3; maybe TRBD2 (5 bases). CDR1 is SGHKS and CDR2 is YYEKEE in the germline V gene (reference sequence). The CDR3 is 15 amino acids. V was clipped by 4 bases and J by 2 bases, with 14 bases between them. DNA of the CDR3: TGTGCCAGCAGCCCCCAGAGGGAGACCACAGATACGCAGTATTTT. It is translated as CASSPQRETTDTQYF. Based on the CDR3 plus reference TRBV5-5 and TRBJ2-3, the full variable domain is DAGVTQSPTHLIKTRGQQVTLRCSPISGHKSVSWYQQVLGQGPQFIFQYYEKEERGRGNFPDRFSARQFPNYSSELNVNALLLGDSALYLCASSPQRETTDTQYFGPGTRLTVL.

The chain uses TRBV6-4 and TRBJ2-3, with D unresolved. This CDR3 is built from 13 residues. Trimming left V 0 bases short and J 3 bases short, with 4 bases between. The germline V gene has CDR1 MRHNA and CDR2 SNTAGT. In DNA form, the CDR3 reads TGTGCCAGCAGTGACTCGGCGACAGATACGCAGTATTTT. Amino acids: CASSDSATDTQYF.

This clone was detected once. The chain uses TRBV11-1 and TRBJ2-4; 8 bases are shared with TRBD1. V shed 0 bases and J 0 bases; nucleotides not matched to a gene: 4. The CDR3 loop spans 17 amino acids. Germline-derived CDR1 and CDR2 are SGHAT and FQDESV (reference sequence). The CDR3, as DNA: TGTGCCAGCAGCTTAGCGACAGGGGTCGTAGCCAAAAACATTCAGTACTTC. Translated, it gives CASSLATGVVAKNIQYF.

This clone was found once. The V call is TRBV27, the J call TRBJ1-4; TRBD1 matches 7 bases. The CDR3 runs to 15 residues. Looked up from germline, CDR1 is MNHEY and CDR2 is SMNVEV (reference sequence). Losses at the gene ends were 5 bases for V and 4 bases for J; bases not matched to a gene: 7. The CDR3 spells CASSPRTGNNEKLFF. CDR3 in DNA: TGTGCCAGCAGTCCCCGGACAGGAAATAATGAAAAACTGTTTTTT.

This chain uses TRBV18 with TRBJ2-7; tentatively, D is TRBD1 (5 bases). The CDR3 sequence is 17 residues long. Germline V CDR1 and CDR2: KGHSH, LQKENI. Trimming pared 5 bases from V and 2 bases from J, leaving 22 bases between. The DNA of the CDR3 is TGTGCCAGCTCATCTCCACCAGATCCAGGGTTTACCTACGAGCAGTACTTC. As protein: CASSSPPDPGFTYEQYF.

This clone has a handful of counts. The chain joins TRBV7-6 to TRBJ2-3; no clear D. Trimming removed 2 bases at V and 0 bases at J, with 9 bases between. Germline-derived CDR1 and CDR2 are SGHVS and FNYEAQ. The CDR3 totals 15 residues. This CDR3 is CASSLSQLSTDTQYF. The CDR3 DNA sequence: TGTGCCAGCAGCTTATCCCAACTAAGCACAGATACGCAGTATTTT.

The chain recombines TRBV28 with TRBJ2-1, with a weak D call TRBD2 (5 bases). There are 14 residues in the CDR3. The ends were cut back, 5 bases at V and 9 bases at J, with 17 bases in the middle. CDR1 and CDR2 (germline): MDHEN, SYDVKM. CDR3 sequence reads: CASSPLSSGSEQFF. The CDR3 coding sequence is TGTGCCAGCAGTCCCCTCAGTTCGGGGAGTGAGCAGTTCTTC.

This chain uses TRBV11-2 with TRBJ1-4; D is ambiguous. This CDR3 is built from 18 residues. Trimming removed 0 bases from V and 8 bases from J, with 22 bases in between. Germline assignment: CDR1 SGHAT and CDR2 FQNNGV. The CDR3 protein is CASSLDPDVGHSREKLFF. The CDR3 DNA reads TGTGCCAGCAGCTTAGATCCTGACGTCGGTCACAGCCGAGAAAAACTGTTTTTT.

The chain combines TRBV7-8 with TRBJ2-5; 7 nucleotides agree with TRBD1. This CDR3 has 17 amino acids. In germline, CDR1 is SGHVS, CDR2 FQNEAQ. After removal of 5 bases from V and 3 bases from J, the junction contained 15 bases not matched to a gene. The CDR3, as DNA: TGTGCCAGCAGCACAGGGGCTTATTCCGGGGCCGAAGAGACCCAGTACTTC. This codes for CASSTGAYSGAEETQYF.

This clone is termed medium-sized. The V call is TRBV9, the J call TRBJ1-5; D uncertain. V was shortened by 0 bases and J by 6 bases, with 7 bases between the two germline ends. Germline CDR1 reads SGDLS; CDR2 reads YYNGEE. The CDR3 runs 13 residues. This chain's CDR3 is CASSVEGLQPQHF. Here the CDR3 DNA reads TGTGCCAGCAGCGTAGAAGGACTTCAGCCCCAGCATTTT.

The chain recombines TRBV27 with TRBJ1-1; 9 nucleotides match TRBD1. CDR1 is MNHEY, CDR2 SMNVEV, per germline (reference sequence). This CDR3 region has 15 residues. The junction had 11 bases not matched to a gene; V was cut back by 3 bases and J by 9 bases. CDR3 DNA: TGTGCCAGCAGTTTGATTAGACAGGGGGTTTCTAAAGCTTTCTTT. It translates to CASSLIRQGVSKAFF.

The gene calls are TRBV6-1 and TRBJ2-7; D not resolved. CDR1 and CDR2 from the germline V gene are MNHNS and SASEGT. There are 13 residues in the CDR3. Trimming shortened V by 0 bases and J by 0 bases, and 3 bases separated the two germline ends. DNA for the CDR3: TGTGCCAGCAGTGAAGCGGGCTCCTACGAGCAGTACTTC. Its translation: CASSEAGSYEQYF.

The chain employs TRBV4-1 and TRBJ2-3; D is possibly TRBD1 (6 bases). V lost 4 bases and J 2 bases, leaving 19 bases between the germline ends. This CDR3 is built from 17 residues. Germline CDR1 is MGHRA and CDR2 is YSYEKL. The CDR3 loop reads CASSPHHLTGYTDTQYF. Here the CDR3 DNA reads TGCGCCAGCAGCCCCCACCATCTGACAGGTTACACAGATACGCAGTATTTT.

This sequence joins TRBV2 and TRBJ1-2; TRBD1 aligns across 9 bases. The CDR3 extends over 17 amino acids. V dropped 1 base and J dropped 8; count of bases not matched to a gene: 14. The germline gives CDR1 SNHLY, CDR2 FYNNEI. CDR3 sequence reads: CASSEDLGTGRIDGYTF. The CDR3 DNA reads as TGTGCCAGCAGTGAAGATCTAGGGACAGGGAGGATTGACGGCTACACCTTC.